This T cell receptor (beta chain) was retrieved from a study of beta chain features in type 1 diabetes. At the level of the study: Summed over all samples, the examined sorted cells came to roughly 110 million. Study observations and caveats: A potential influence of HLA type upon TCRB rearrangement remained unresolved herein. Shorter templates may be favored by PCR, equally so in patients and controls.

A remark on this clone: What it recognizes is unknown.

Trimming removed 2 bases at V and 2 bases at J, with 7 bases between. The CDR3 has 14 residues. Germline CDR1 and CDR2: MDHEN and SYDVKM. The investigators reverse transcribed all of the isolated RNA, so they sequenced expressed TCRB transcripts. Read counts averaged roughly 3.7 million for samples of naive, central memory and regulatory T cells. Repertoires were generated with immunoSEQ multiplex PCR, while TCRdb's copy carries only in-frame clones and drops some. The repertoire holds fewer than 350,000 clones, 8% seen once, with roughly 1% in the top ten. The source material was central memory CD4+ T cells from blood. The genes are TRBV28 and TRBJ1-5; D ambiguous. This clonotype originated in a woman aged 18 to 35 in good health. CDR3 residues: CASSLGQGNQPQHF. The CDR3 DNA is TGTGCCAGCAGTTTAGGGCAGGGCAATCAGCCCCAGCATTTT.